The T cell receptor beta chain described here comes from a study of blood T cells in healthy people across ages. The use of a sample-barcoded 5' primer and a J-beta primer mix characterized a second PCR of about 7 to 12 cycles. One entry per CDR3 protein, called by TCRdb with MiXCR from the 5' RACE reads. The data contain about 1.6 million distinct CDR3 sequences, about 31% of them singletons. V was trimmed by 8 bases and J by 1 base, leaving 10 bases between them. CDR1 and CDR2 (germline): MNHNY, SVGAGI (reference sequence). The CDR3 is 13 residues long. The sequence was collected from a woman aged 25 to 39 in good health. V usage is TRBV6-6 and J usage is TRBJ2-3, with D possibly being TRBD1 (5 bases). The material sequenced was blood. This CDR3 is CASCQGGTDTQYF. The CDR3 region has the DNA TGTGCCAGCTGCCAGGGCGGCACAGATACGCAGTATTTT.